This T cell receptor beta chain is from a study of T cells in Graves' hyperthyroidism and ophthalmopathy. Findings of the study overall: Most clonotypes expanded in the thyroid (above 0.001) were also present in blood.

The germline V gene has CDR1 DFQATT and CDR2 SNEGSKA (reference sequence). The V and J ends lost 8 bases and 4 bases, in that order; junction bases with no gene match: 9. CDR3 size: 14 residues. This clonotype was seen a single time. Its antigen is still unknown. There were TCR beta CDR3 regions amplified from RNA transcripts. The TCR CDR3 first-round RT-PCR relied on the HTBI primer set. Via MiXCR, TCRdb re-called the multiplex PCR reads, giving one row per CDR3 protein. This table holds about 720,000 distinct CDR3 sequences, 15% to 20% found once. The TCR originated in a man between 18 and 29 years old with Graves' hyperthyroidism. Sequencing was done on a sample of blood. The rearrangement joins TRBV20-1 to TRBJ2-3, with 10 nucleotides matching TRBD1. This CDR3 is CSILGDRGADTQYF. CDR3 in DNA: TGCAGTATCCTCGGGGACAGGGGTGCAGATACGCAGTATTTT.